This T cell receptor (beta chain) was sequenced during a study of blood T cell repertoires in COVID-19. Clones were read by immunoSEQ multiplex PCR, and TCRdb kept only the in-frame ones, dropping some. In the table there are more than 300,000 clones, about 82% of which are singletons. J gave up 0 bases and V 2 bases, and 3 bases lay outside the gene matches. This CDR3 comprises 15 residues. Germline CDR1 MNHEY, CDR2 SVGEGT. This clonotype was obtained from a woman between 45 and 65 years old with acute or convalescent COVID-19. The chain is built from TRBV6-2 or TRBV6-3 and TRBJ1-1, with 7 bases lining up with TRBD1. Material: peripheral blood. CDR3 sequence reads: CASSYRGRMNTEAFF. CDR3 in DNA: TGTGCCAGCAGTTACAGGGGGCGCATGAACACTGAAGCTTTCTTT.